These 32 T cell receptor beta chains were sequenced from one sample in a study of blood T cell repertoires in COVID-19. The method was immunoSEQ multiplex PCR; TCRdb's version includes in-frame clones alone and lacks a portion of them. This repertoire shows 170,000 or so clones, about 82% found once; its top ten account for 6.5%. Input material: peripheral blood. These TCRs come from a man between 65 and 79 years old with active or convalescent COVID-19.

The rearrangement links TRBV7-3 to TRBJ2-1; TRBD2 matches at 9 bases. Germline V gene lookup returns CDR1 SGHTA and CDR2 FQGTGA. With V trimmed by 4 bases and J by 7 bases, 11 bases remained unmatched. The CDR3 contains 16 residues. CDR3 region: CASSSQGAGGPNEQFF. The CDR3, as DNA: TGTGCCAGCAGCTCCCAAGGGGCGGGAGGGCCGAATGAGCAGTTCTTC. Supplemented by reference TRBV7-3 and TRBJ2-1, the full variable domain reads GAGVSQTPSNKVTEKGKYVELRCDPISGHTALYWYRQSLGQGPEFLIYFQGTGAADDSGLPNDRFFAVRPEGSVSTLKIQRTERGDSAVYLCASSSQGAGGPNEQFFGPGTRLTVL.

V is TRBV7-2 and J is TRBJ2-7; D not certain. V was trimmed by 5 bases and J by 2 bases, leaving 16 bases between them. CDR1 SGHTA and CDR2 FQGNSA come from the germline V gene. This CDR3 is 15 amino acids long. The CDR3 DNA sequence: TGTGCCAGCAGCGAGACCCACGGGTCGGCCTACGAGCAGTACTTC. Translating it yields CASSETHGSAYEQYF.

J is TRBJ1-6 and V is TRBV7-2, with 7 bases matching TRBD1. V lost 5 bases and J lost 7; bases outside the gene matches: 5. The germline CDR1 and CDR2 sequences are SGHTA and FQGNSA. This CDR3 has 14 residues. CDR3 sequence: CASSPGQLNSPLHF. In DNA, the CDR3 is TGTGCCAGCAGCCCGGGACAGCTAAATTCACCCCTCCACTTT.

The V call is TRBV7-9, the J call TRBJ1-5; D is perhaps TRBD1 (6 bases). Germline CDR1 is SEHNR and CDR2 is FQNEAQ (reference sequence). V shed 8 bases and J shed 1 base, with 18 bases lying between them. CDR3 length equals 16 residues. CDR3 residues: CASQPGGAGSNQPQHF. CDR3 coding DNA: TGTGCCAGCCAGCCGGGGGGGGCGGGAAGCAATCAGCCCCAGCATTTT.

V and J are TRBV9 and TRBJ1-2; maybe TRBD1 (5 bases). Germline V gene data show CDR1 as SGDLS and CDR2 as YYNGEE. The CDR3 runs to 13 residues. V lost 4 bases and J 8 bases, leaving 15 bases between the germline ends. The CDR3 is CASSLPGLGGYTF. Written as DNA, the CDR3 is TGTGCCAGCAGCCTACCGGGACTCGGGGGCTACACCTTC.

The chain joins TRBV5-1 to TRBJ2-6, with 11 bases fitting TRBD1. With 4 bases clipped from V and 0 bases from J, the junction kept 6 bases outside the gene matches. Germline V gene data show CDR1 as SGHRS and CDR2 as YFSETQ. This CDR3 region has 18 residues. CDR3 DNA: TGCGCCAGCAGCACTTGGGGGACAGGGGGCTCTGGGGCCAACGTCCTGACTTTC. Translating gives CASSTWGTGGSGANVLTF.

V is TRBV5-1 and J is TRBJ2-2; 12 nucleotides match TRBD1. Germline V gene lookup returns CDR1 SGHRS and CDR2 YFSETQ. V lost 6 bases and J lost 8; bases outside the gene matches: 8. CDR3 length: 15 amino acids. The CDR3 DNA is TGCGCCAGCAAGGTGGGACAGGGGGCATCGGGGGAGCTGTTTTTT. Its translation is CASKVGQGASGELFF.

This clone appeared a few times. This chain joins TRBV5-6 and TRBJ1-2, with a weak D call TRBD1 (5 bases). The germline V and J ends were trimmed by 0 bases and 8 bases, with 14 bases remaining between them. Germline-derived CDR1 and CDR2 are SGHDT and YYEEEE. CDR3 length: 14 amino acids. The CDR3 sequence is CASSLEARGKGYTF. The CDR3 nucleotides read TGTGCCAGCAGCTTGGAGGCAAGGGGTAAGGGCTACACCTTC.

V and J are TRBV12-3 or TRBV12-4 and TRBJ1-5, with D hard to call. This CDR3 is 13 amino acids long. V dropped 6 bases and J dropped 6 bases, with 12 bases sitting between them. CDR3: CASSTRGSQPQHF. CDR3 nucleotide sequence: TGTGCCAGCAGCACAAGAGGGAGTCAGCCCCAGCATTTT.

The chain has TRBV18 and TRBJ1-5; 8 positions agree with TRBD1. The V gene end was trimmed by 8 bases and the J gene end by 4 bases; junction bases not matched to a gene: 10. CDR1 KGHSH and CDR2 LQKENI come from the germline V gene. The CDR3 runs to 15 residues. CDR3 region: CASAKQGVGNQPQHF. The CDR3, as DNA: TGTGCCAGCGCAAAACAGGGGGTTGGAAATCAGCCCCAGCATTTT.

The chain links TRBV7-8 to TRBJ2-2, with 11 positions matching TRBD2. V lost 6 bases and J lost 4; bases outside the gene matches: 13. CDR3 length: 18 residues. Germline V gene lookup returns CDR1 SGHVS and CDR2 FQNEAQ. CDR3 protein: CASSLLAGAILGTGELFF. The CDR3 DNA follows: TGTGCCAGCAGTTTACTAGCGGGGGCGATCTTAGGCACCGGGGAGCTGTTTTTT.

This clone has a single count. This sequence joins TRBV6-5 and TRBJ1-2; TRBD1 agrees at 11 bases. The trim removed 6 bases at V and 6 bases at J, leaving 3 bases unmatched. The germline V gene has CDR1 MNHEY and CDR2 SVGAGI. This CDR3 is 13 amino acids long. The CDR3 nucleotides read TGTGCCAGCAGAGGGGACAGGGGGAATGGCTACACCTTC. Its translation: CASRGDRGNGYTF.

The V and J genes are TRBV29-1 and TRBJ1-4; tentative D call: TRBD1 (5 bases). The V end was cut by 5 bases, the J end by 6 bases, with 16 bases between. The CDR3 totals 14 residues. Germline lookup yields CDR1 SQVTM and CDR2 ANQGSEA. In nucleotides, the CDR3 is TGCAGCGTTTTAAGGGGCGGCGGTGATGAAAAACTGTTTTTT. Translating it yields CSVLRGGGDEKLFF.

This clone was seen only a few times. The chain is built from TRBV20-1 and TRBJ1-1; TRBD1 aligns across 7 bases. The length of the CDR3 is 11 residues. The trim removed 5 bases at V and 3 bases at J, leaving 0 bases unmatched. Per the germline V gene, CDR1 is DFQATT and CDR2 is SNEGSKA (reference sequence). CDR3 amino acids: CSAQGDTEAFF. The CDR3 DNA reads TGCAGTGCTCAGGGGGACACTGAAGCTTTCTTT.

This sequence joins TRBV14 and TRBJ1-2; 7 nucleotides align to TRBD1. Germline values: CDR1 SGHDN, CDR2 FVKESK. V lost 1 base and J lost 4; bases outside the gene matches: 6. This CDR3 has 15 residues. CDR3 sequence (DNA): TGTGCCAGCAGCCAAGGCGGGACAGCTAGCTATGGCTACACCTTC. Amino acid sequence: CASSQGGTASYGYTF.

The chain links TRBV4-1 to TRBJ1-2, with 10 bases matching TRBD1. The V segment lost 2 bases and the J segment 4 bases; nucleotides outside the gene matches: 7. From germline, CDR1 is MGHRA and CDR2 YSYEKL. The CDR3 is 16 amino acids. As DNA, the CDR3 is TGCGCCAGCAGCCAAAATAGGGACAGGGGTAGCTATGGCTACACCTTC. Encoded protein: CASSQNRDRGSYGYTF.

The chain recombines TRBV29-1 with TRBJ2-3; no clear D. V lost 6 bases to trimming and J lost 2 bases, with 18 bases between them. The CDR3 consists of 15 residues. Germline assignment: CDR1 SQVTM and CDR2 ANQGSEA. CDR3 protein: CSVLPQNPTTDTQYF. The CDR3 DNA is TGCAGCGTCTTACCCCAGAACCCCACCACAGATACGCAGTATTTT.

The chain employs TRBV7-9 and TRBJ2-2; the D gene is possibly TRBD2 (6 bases). The V and J ends lost 8 bases and 7 bases respectively, with 11 bases between them. This CDR3 spans 12 amino acids. Germline V lookup: CDR1 SEHNR, CDR2 FQNEAQ (reference sequence). The CDR3 bases are TGTGCCAGCCCTCGGGGGAACGGGGAGCTGTTTTTT. Its translation: CASPRGNGELFF.

Only a few counts were recorded for this clone. The V call is TRBV5-6, the J call TRBJ2-5, with D possibly being TRBD1 (5 bases). Between the trimmed V and J ends, which lost 1 base and 2 bases, there was a span of 6 bases. Germline CDR1 and CDR2: SGHDT and YYEEEE. The CDR3 runs 13 residues. CDR3 loop: CASSLYRQETQYF. The CDR3 coding sequence is TGTGCCAGCAGCTTGTACAGGCAAGAGACCCAGTACTTC. The whole variable domain, remainder taken from reference TRBV5-6 and TRBJ2-5, is DAGVTQSPTHLIKTRGQQVTLRCSPKSGHDTVSWYQQALGQGPQFIFQYYEEEERQRGNFPDRFSGHQFPNYSSELNVNALLLGDSALYLCASSLYRQETQYFGPGTRLLVL.

The chain carries TRBV30 and TRBJ1-4; no firm D call. Germline CDR1 GTSNPN, CDR2 SVGIG (reference sequence). With 2 bases removed from V and 6 bases from J, the gap between germline ends came to 13 bases. CDR3 size: 14 residues. CDR3 region: CAWSTHGSDEKLFF. For the CDR3, the DNA is TGTGCCTGGAGTACCCACGGGAGCGATGAAAAACTGTTTTTT.

This chain joins TRBV5-5 and TRBJ2-7; 11 bases match TRBD1. Germline CDR1 is SGHKS and CDR2 is YYEKEE (reference sequence). The length of the CDR3 is 16 residues. With 4 bases clipped from V and 7 bases from J, the junction kept 13 bases outside the gene matches. As DNA, the CDR3 is TGTGCCAGCAGCCTGGCCACGGACAGGGGGCCTTGGGAGCAGTACTTC. This sequence encodes CASSLATDRGPWEQYF. Filled out from reference TRBV5-5 and TRBJ2-7, the complete variable domain reads DAGVTQSPTHLIKTRGQQVTLRCSPISGHKSVSWYQQVLGQGPQFIFQYYEKEERGRGNFPDRFSARQFPNYSSELNVNALLLGDSALYLCASSLATDRGPWEQYFGPGTRLTVT.

The chain joins TRBV5-1 to TRBJ1-2, with TRBD1 matching 10 bases. With 7 bases clipped from V and 7 bases from J, the junction kept 7 bases outside the gene matches. The CDR3 length is 13 residues. Looked up from germline, CDR1 is SGHRS and CDR2 is YFSETQ. The chain's CDR3 is CASGLTGGSGYTF. As DNA, the CDR3 is TGCGCCAGCGGATTGACAGGGGGCTCTGGCTACACCTTC.

The chain has TRBV24-1 and TRBJ2-1; 10 nucleotides align to TRBD2. Germline V lookup: CDR1 KGHDR, CDR2 SFDVKD. The junction had 2 bases not matched to a gene; V was cut back by 2 bases and J by 5 bases. CDR3 length: 15 amino acids. CDR3 sequence (DNA): TGTGCCACCAGTGATTCTAGCGGGGGCAACAATGAGCAGTTCTTC. Translated: CATSDSSGGNNEQFF.

The genes are TRBV7-8 and TRBJ2-2; D ambiguous. Looked up from germline, CDR1 is SGHVS and CDR2 is FQNEAQ. Trimming took 6 bases from V and 4 from J, leaving 9 bases between them. This CDR3 is 13 amino acids long. CDR3 sequence reads: CASSPPGTGELFF. CDR3 bases: TGTGCCAGCAGTCCCCCGGGCACCGGGGAGCTGTTTTTT.

The CDR3 bases are TGTGCCAGCAGTTTGCGGGGTAACAATCAGCCCCAGCATTTT. This codes for CASSLRGNNQPQHF. The J gene is TRBJ1-5, the V gene TRBV27; D uncertain. The V and J ends lost 3 bases and 3 bases respectively, with 9 bases between them. This CDR3 contains 14 residues. Looked up from germline, CDR1 is MNHEY and CDR2 is SMNVEV (reference sequence).

This rearrangement joins TRBV6-2 or TRBV6-3 to TRBJ2-1, with 8 bases lining up with TRBD1. J lost 9 bases, V lost 4 bases, and 5 bases had no gene match. CDR1 is MNHEY, CDR2 SVGEGT, per germline. The CDR3 has 13 residues. In DNA, the CDR3 is TGTGCCAGCAGTTCCTCAGGGGGCATTGAGCAGTTCTTC. Translating it yields CASSSSGGIEQFF.

This chain links TRBV20-1 with TRBJ1-4, with no clear D. CDR1 is DFQATT and CDR2 is SNEGSKA in the germline V gene (reference sequence). Trimming shortened V by 3 bases and J by 7 bases, and 12 bases separated the two germline ends. The CDR3 loop spans 13 amino acids. The CDR3 nucleotides read TGCAGTGCTAGTAGGAACAGTGGTGAAAAACTGTTTTTT. This codes for CSASRNSGEKLFF.

This chain links TRBV5-1 with TRBJ2-1; TRBD2 aligns across 10 bases. Germline V gene sequence: CDR1 SGHRS, CDR2 YFSETQ. The CDR3 has 15 residues. J gave up 6 bases and V 7 bases, and 10 bases lay outside the gene matches. The CDR3 DNA sequence: TGCGCCAGCGATATTAGCGGGGGGCGCATCAATGAGCAGTTCTTC. Its protein is CASDISGGRINEQFF.

The genes are TRBV18 and TRBJ1-2; tentatively, D is TRBD1 (6 bases). The germline V and J ends were trimmed by 3 bases and 4 bases, with 24 bases remaining between them. This CDR3 is 18 amino acids long. Germline lookup yields CDR1 KGHSH and CDR2 LQKENI. For the CDR3, the DNA is TGTGCCAGCTCACCCCGGCACCTCGAACAGGGAAAACGCTATGGCTACACCTTC. Protein product: CASSPRHLEQGKRYGYTF.

The chain is built from TRBV7-2 and TRBJ1-2; D uncertain. Per germline, CDR1 SGHTA and CDR2 FQGNSA. The CDR3 has 13 amino acids. Trimming stripped 6 bases from V and 4 bases from J, with 12 bases between. The CDR3 loop is CASSLARTYGYTF. The DNA of the CDR3 is TGTGCCAGCAGTCTGGCCCGCACCTATGGCTACACCTTC. The variable domain in full, with the rest retrieved from reference TRBV7-2 and TRBJ1-2, is GAGVSQSPSNKVTEKGKDVELRCDPISGHTALYWYRQSLGQGLEFLIYFQGNSAPDKSGLPSDRFSAERTGGSVSTLTIQRTQQEDSAVYLCASSLARTYGYTFGSGTRLTVV.

The rearrangement links TRBV18 to TRBJ2-7; 9 nucleotides match TRBD2. CDR3 length equals 16 residues. V lost 3 bases to trimming and J lost 0 bases; unmatched junction nucleotides: 6. Germline V gene sequence: CDR1 KGHSH, CDR2 LQKENI. CDR3 loop: CASSPDSGGTSYEQYF. Here the CDR3 DNA reads TGTGCCAGCTCACCGGACAGCGGGGGGACCTCCTACGAGCAGTACTTC.

This clone came up a few times. The rearrangement uses TRBV5-6 and TRBJ1-1; 7 bases line up with TRBD1. Looked up from germline, CDR1 is SGHDT and CDR2 is YYEEEE. The CDR3 runs to 12 residues. J was trimmed by 7 bases and V by 2 bases; bases with no gene match: 2. The CDR3 DNA is TGTGCCAGCAGCTTCAGGGACAGTGAAGCTTTCTTT. It translates to CASSFRDSEAFF.